These T cell receptor beta chains were read from a single sample in a study of OX40 agonist ivuxolimab in advanced cancers. TCRdb keeps only in-frame clones here, not all; method: immunoSEQ multiplex PCR. The table records 92,000 or so clones, under 85% of them present only once. Specimen: CD4+ or CD8+ T cells sorted from blood, collected in a trial of the OX40 agonist ivuxolimab. These TCRs come from an adult with an advanced solid tumor such as melanoma, head and neck, liver or kidney cancer. CDR3s include the opening cysteine and the closing phenylalanine or tryptophan. D genes are given only for firm matches. The size entry is marked missing in some rows and otherwise reads once, few, many or a size class.

-	TRBJ2-3	TRBV9	TRBD2	TGTGCCAGCAGTCCCCTCGGGGGGTCTAGCCGCACAGATACGCAGTATTTT	CASSPLGGSSRTDTQYF
-	TRBJ1-1	TRBV5-4	TRBD1	TGTGCCAGCAGTTATGGGACAGGGGGTAAAACTGAAGCTTTCTTT	CASSYGTGGKTEAFF
-	TRBJ1-3	TRBV6-6	-	TGTGCCAGCAGGGACGGTACTTTGGGAAACACCATATATTTT	CASRDGTLGNTIYF
-	TRBJ2-7	TRBV10-3	TRBD2	TGTGCCATCAGTTCGTTAGCGGGAACCTACGAGCAGTACTTC	CAISSLAGTYEQYF
once	TRBJ1-1	TRBV10-3	TRBD1	TGTGCCATCAGTGAGATAGGACAGGGGGCTGGTGAAGCTTTCTTT	CAISEIGQGAGEAFF
-	TRBJ2-7	TRBV9	TRBD2	TGTGCCAGCAGCGAACTAGCGGGGGGAGACGAGCAGTACTTC	CASSELAGGDEQYF
-	TRBJ1-2	TRBV19	TRBD1	TGTGCCAGTAATCTTAAGGACAGGGACTACTATGGCTACACCTTC	CASNLKDRDYYGYTF
-	TRBJ1-2	TRBV6-5	TRBD1	TGTGCCAGCAGTGTACAGGGGCTCTATGGCTACACCTTC	CASSVQGLYGYTF
-	TRBJ2-1	TRBV6-1	-	TGTGCCAGCAGTGAAGCGCTTCACGGGAAGGTCAATGAGCAGTTCTTC	CASSEALHGKVNEQFF
-	TRBJ1-1	TRBV12-5	-	TGTGCTAGTGGTTTGGCGGGGGTGAACACTGAAGCTTTCTTT	CASGLAGVNTEAFF
-	TRBJ1-3	TRBV21-1	-	TGTGCCAGGGCAGGGTTTGGAAACACCATATATTTT	CARAGFGNTIYF
-	TRBJ1-1	TRBV28	-	TGTGCCAGCAGTTCGGCGGGTCTAAACACTGAAGCTTTCTTT	CASSSAGLNTEAFF
once	TRBJ1-2	TRBV4-1	-	TGCGCCAGCAGCCAAGAGGGGGGGCGTAACTATGGCTACACCTTC	CASSQEGGRNYGYTF
-	TRBJ2-1	TRBV10-1	TRBD2	TGCGCCAGCAGTGAGGGACAGCTAGCGGGAGAGTTCTTC	CASSEGQLAGEFF
once	TRBJ2-5	TRBV6-1	-	TGTGCCAGCAGTAGGGACGGCCAAGAGACCCAGTACTTC	CASSRDGQETQYF
-	TRBJ1-1	TRBV6-5	-	TGTGCCAGCAGAGATACGGGGGCGCGCACTGAAGCTTTCTTT	CASRDTGARTEAFF
-	TRBJ1-5	TRBV2	-	TGTGCCAGCTCCAACGACGGGAATCAGCCCCAGCATTTT	CASSNDGNQPQHF
once	TRBJ1-2	TRBV4-1	-	TGCGCCAGCAGCCAAGATTACTGGGGGGAGGACTATGGCTACACCTTC	CASSQDYWGEDYGYTF
-	TRBJ2-3	TRBV5-1	-	TGCGCCAGCAGCCTAAACCCAAGGGGGGCAACAGATACGCAGTATTTT	CASSLNPRGATDTQYF
-	TRBJ2-3	TRBV5-1	-	TGCGCCAGCAGCTTAAGTTGGACAGTGGGAGATACGCAGTATTTT	CASSLSWTVGDTQYF
-	TRBJ2-1	TRBV2	TRBD2	TGTGCCAGCAGAGGGACTAGCGGGAGAGGGACTATCTCCTACAATGAGCAGTTCTTC	CASRGTSGRGTISYNEQFF
-	TRBJ2-1	TRBV10-1	-	TGCGCCAGCAGTGAGTCGAAAGGGGGGACTTACAATGAGCAGTTCTTC	CASSESKGGTYNEQFF
-	TRBJ1-5	TRBV6-6	TRBD1	TGTGCCAGCAGCCGCGGACAGGTCAATCAGCCCCAGCATTTT	CASSRGQVNQPQHF
-	TRBJ2-3	TRBV11-3	-	TGTGCCAGCAGCTTAGGCACGGCCTACACAGATACGCAGTATTTT	CASSLGTAYTDTQYF
-	TRBJ1-2	TRBV29-1	TRBD1	TGCAGCGTTGGGGTGACAGGGAGGCACTATGGCTACACCTTC	CSVGVTGRHYGYTF
-	TRBJ2-2	TRBV5-8	-	TGTGCCAGCAGCCCAAGGGGGGGACCCTTAAACACCGGGGAGCTGTTTTTT	CASSPRGGPLNTGELFF
few	TRBJ2-3	TRBV19	TRBD2	TGTGCCAGTAGTATAGCGGGGGGGAAGACAGATACGCAGTATTTT	CASSIAGGKTDTQYF
-	TRBJ2-1	TRBV27	TRBD1	TGTGCCAGCAGTACCGGGACAGGGTTCTACAATGAGCAGTTCTTC	CASSTGTGFYNEQFF
-	TRBJ1-1	TRBV2	-	TGTGCCAGCACCCGATCGGGGGTAGGTGGCACTGAAGCTTTCTTT	CASTRSGVGGTEAFF
-	TRBJ1-1	TRBV7-6	-	TGTGCCAGCAGCTTAGTAGAGGGAGGTTCTGAAGCTTTCTTT	CASSLVEGGSEAFF
-	TRBJ2-7	TRBV18	TRBD1	TGTGCCAGCTCACCCGGACAGGGGGAGACCTACGAGCAGTACTTC	CASSPGQGETYEQYF
-	TRBJ1-5	TRBV2	-	TGTGCCAGCAGTTCGGACAGTGTAGGGCATCAGCCCCAGCATTTT	CASSSDSVGHQPQHF
-	TRBJ1-4	TRBV4-1	-	TGCGCCAGCAGCCAAGGAGTCGAAGCTTGGGACGGAAAACTGTTTTTT	CASSQGVEAWDGKLFF
-	TRBJ2-7	TRBV7-2	-	TGTGCCAGCAGCTTAGGGGCGGGGTACGAGCAGTACTTC	CASSLGAGYEQYF
-	TRBJ1-2	TRBV5-1	TRBD1	TGCGCCAGCAGCGAAGGGACAGGCTTAGGCTACACCTTC	CASSEGTGLGYTF
-	TRBJ2-7	TRBV9	-	TGTGCCAGCAGCGCATTAGCAAGGGCGGACCACGAGCAGTACTTC	CASSALARADHEQYF
-	TRBJ2-7	TRBV5-6	-	TGTGCCAGCAGCTATGGCCAACCCGAGCAGTACTTC	CASSYGQPEQYF
-	TRBJ2-5	TRBV18	-	TGTGCCAGCTCCCCCAGGGGACACCCCGCAGAGACCCAGTACTTC	CASSPRGHPAETQYF
-	TRBJ1-1	TRBV5-6	-	TGTGCCAGCAGCATCCTAGACCGTAACACTGAAGCTTTCTTT	CASSILDRNTEAFF
-	TRBJ1-1	TRBV19	TRBD1	TGTGCCAGTAGTATAGATGGGAACAGGGGGCGAAAATCGACTGAAGCTTTCTTT	CASSIDGNRGRKSTEAFF
-	TRBJ2-7	TRBV6-6	-	TGTGCCAGCATGAAGCCGTTAGGGGAGCAGTACTTC	CASMKPLGEQYF
-	TRBJ1-1	TRBV7-9	-	TGTGCCAGCAGCTTAGCTTCCGGGCCACCGAACACTGAAGCTTTCTTT	CASSLASGPPNTEAFF
once	TRBJ2-2	TRBV19	-	TGTGCCAGCCGCGTTGGTGGGAACACCGGGGAGCTGTTTTTT	CASRVGGNTGELFF